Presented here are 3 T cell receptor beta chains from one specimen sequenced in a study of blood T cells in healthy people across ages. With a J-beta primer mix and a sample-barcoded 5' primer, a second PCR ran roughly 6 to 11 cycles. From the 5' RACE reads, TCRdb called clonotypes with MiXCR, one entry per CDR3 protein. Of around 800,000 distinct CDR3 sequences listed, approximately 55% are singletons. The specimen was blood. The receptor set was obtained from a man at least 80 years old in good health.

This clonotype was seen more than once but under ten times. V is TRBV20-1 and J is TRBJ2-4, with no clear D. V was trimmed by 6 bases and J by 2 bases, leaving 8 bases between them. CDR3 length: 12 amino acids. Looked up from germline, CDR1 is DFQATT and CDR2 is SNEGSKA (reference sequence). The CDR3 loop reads CSAPDTKNIQYF. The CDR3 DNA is TGCAGTGCCCCCGACACCAAAAACATTCAGTACTTC.

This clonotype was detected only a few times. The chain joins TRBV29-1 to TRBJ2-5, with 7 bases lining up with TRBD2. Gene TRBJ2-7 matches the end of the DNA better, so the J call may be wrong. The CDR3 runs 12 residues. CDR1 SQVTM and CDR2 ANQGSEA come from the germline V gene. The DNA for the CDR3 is TGCAGCGCCATAGGGACTACCAGCGAGCAGTACTTC. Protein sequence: CSAIGTTSEQYF.

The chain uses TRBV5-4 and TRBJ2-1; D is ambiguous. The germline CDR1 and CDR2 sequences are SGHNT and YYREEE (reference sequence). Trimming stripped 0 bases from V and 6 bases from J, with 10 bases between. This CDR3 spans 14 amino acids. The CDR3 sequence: CASSLGAHANEQFF. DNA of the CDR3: TGTGCCAGCAGCTTGGGTGCCCACGCCAATGAGCAGTTCTTC.